What follows are 10 T cell receptor beta chains derived from one specimen sequenced in a study of T cell responses to AZD1222 COVID-19 vaccine. This table comes from immunoSEQ multiplex PCR, and its TCRdb copy is limited to in-frame clones, with some not included. Among 140,000 or so clones listed, around 90% were seen once. This specimen was peripheral blood, taken 28 days after the second AZD1222 dose. These receptors came from an adult who received the AZD1222 COVID-19 vaccine.

V and J are TRBV7-9 and TRBJ2-1; 8 nucleotides match TRBD2. Germline V gene lookup returns CDR1 SEHNR and CDR2 FQNEAQ (reference sequence). J lost 10 bases, V lost 0 bases, and 5 bases had no gene match. This CDR3 has 14 amino acids. The chain's CDR3 is CASSLASGGLEQFF. DNA for the CDR3: TGTGCCAGCAGCTTAGCCAGCGGGGGCCTAGAGCAGTTCTTC. Full variable domain (missing parts from reference TRBV7-9 and TRBJ2-1): DTGVSQNPRHKITKRGQNVTFRCDPISEHNRLYWYRQTLGQGPEFLTYFQNEAQLEKSRLLSDRFSAERPKGSFSTLEIQRTEQGDSAMYLCASSLASGGLEQFFGPGTRLTVL.

The rearrangement links TRBV10-1 to TRBJ2-2; TRBD2 matches at 8 bases. Germline loops: CDR1 WNHNN, CDR2 SYGVQD (reference sequence). This CDR3 has 16 residues. V shed 0 bases, J shed 4 bases, and the junction held 4 bases outside the gene matches. This CDR3 reads CASSESTSAGTGELFF. The CDR3 DNA follows: TGCGCCAGCAGTGAGTCGACTAGCGCAGGCACCGGGGAGCTGTTTTTT.

This clone was counted a single time. This chain links TRBV5-1 with TRBJ1-3; D is undetermined. Per germline, CDR1 SGHRS and CDR2 YFSETQ. With 4 bases removed from V and 4 bases from J, the gap between germline ends came to 15 bases. The CDR3 has 15 amino acids. CDR3 DNA sequence: TGCGCCAGCAGCCCCGTCTCGGGTAAAGGAAACACCATATATTTT. Its protein product is CASSPVSGKGNTIYF.

On this clone itself: One junction end does not reproduce the germline sequence, and a read error may be involved. The chain couples TRBV7-3 to TRBJ2-5; 7 bases map to TRBD2. Germline CDR1 SGHTA, CDR2 FQGTGA. The CDR3 runs 16 residues. CDR3 loop: CASSLGTRGVQETQYF. The CDR3, as DNA: TGTGCCAGTAGCTTAGGTACCCGGGGGGTCCAAGAGACCCAGTACTTC.

The chain uses TRBV28 and TRBJ1-6; no definite D call. This CDR3 is built from 16 residues. CDR1 is MDHEN, CDR2 SYDVKM, per germline. V lost 5 bases and J 7 bases, leaving 18 bases between the germline ends. The CDR3 loop is CASSTPGESGNSPLHF. CDR3 sequence (DNA): TGTGCCAGCAGTACGCCCGGGGAGTCGGGAAATTCACCCCTCCACTTT.

V usage is TRBV20-1 and J usage is TRBJ2-7, with TRBD1 matching over 9 bases. The CDR3 sequence is 11 residues long. Germline V lookup: CDR1 DFQATT, CDR2 SNEGSKA (reference sequence). CDR3 loop: CRPGQGGEQYF. CDR3 nucleotide sequence: TGCAGGCCGGGACAGGGAGGCGAGCAGTACTTC.

The chain recombines TRBV2 with TRBJ1-3; possibly TRBD1 for D (5 bases). Germline V gene sequence: CDR1 SNHLY, CDR2 FYNNEI. V dropped 7 bases and J dropped 3 bases, with 10 bases sitting between them. This CDR3 contains 13 residues. The CDR3 region has the DNA TGTGCCAGCACGAGGGGTAATGGAAACACCATATATTTT. It encodes CASTRGNGNTIYF.

The V call is TRBV28, the J call TRBJ2-7; the D gene is possibly TRBD1 (6 bases). V was trimmed by 8 bases and J by 2 bases, leaving 13 bases between them. The CDR3 loop spans 13 amino acids. Germline CDR1 MDHEN, CDR2 SYDVKM. The CDR3 loop reads CASHLPGAYEQYF. CDR3 DNA: TGTGCCAGCCACCTCCCAGGGGCCTACGAGCAGTACTTC. Drawing the rest from reference TRBV28 and TRBJ2-7, the complete variable domain is DVKVTQSSRYLVKRTGEKVFLECVQDMDHENMFWYRQDPGLGLRLIYFSYDVKMKEKGDIPEGYSVSREKKERFSLILESASTNQTSMYLCASHLPGAYEQYFGPGTRLTVT.

This clone showed up just once. CDR3 loop: CASSYAPDSSYEQYF. The CDR3 DNA reads TGTGCCAGCAGTTACGCCCCGGACAGCTCCTACGAGCAGTACTTC. The chain recombines TRBV6-5 with TRBJ2-7; possible D gene TRBD1, 6 bases. CDR1 MNHEY and CDR2 SVGAGI come from the germline V gene. Trimming stripped 2 bases from V and 0 bases from J, with 11 bases between. There are 15 residues in the CDR3.

The chain recombines TRBV7-8 with TRBJ1-1; the D is unclear. The V and J ends lost 8 bases and 2 bases respectively, with 18 bases between them. This CDR3 spans 15 amino acids. Germline CDR1 and CDR2: SGHVS and FQNEAQ. CDR3 protein: CASESSPGTNTEAFF. The CDR3 nucleotides are TGTGCCAGCGAAAGCAGCCCGGGTACCAACACTGAAGCTTTCTTT.